This T cell receptor (beta chain) was retrieved from a study of T cell responses to AZD1222 COVID-19 vaccine. Germline-derived CDR1 and CDR2 are SNHLY and FYNNEI. The ends were cut back, 4 bases at V and 5 bases at J, with 6 bases in the middle. The CDR3 length is 12 residues. TCRdb keeps only in-frame clones here, not all; method: immunoSEQ multiplex PCR. This sample carries approximately 180,000 clones, 88% of them seen once, and the ten largest clones take 7.7%. The sequencing used peripheral blood, collected on day 0 of AZD1222 vaccination. V and J are TRBV2 and TRBJ2-1, with no clear D. The TCR sequence derives from an adult in good health. The CDR3 DNA follows: TGTGCCAGCAGTGGAGTAGACAATGAGCAGTTCTTC. Translating gives CASSGVDNEQFF.